A selection of T cell receptor beta chains follows, all from one sample in a study of blood T cells in healthy people across ages. TCRdb processed the 5' RACE reads anew with MiXCR; each CDR3 protein has one entry. The repertoire consists of about 1,400,000 distinct CDR3 sequences, with 35% to 45% occurring once and the leading ten covering 7.9%. The specimen was blood. The receptors here all came from a woman aged 18-30 years in good health. The CDR3 runs from the conserved cysteine through the conserved F or W. D genes are given only for firm matches. Not every row has a clone size; where given, it reads once, few, many or a size class.

CDR3aa	CDR3nt	abundance	d_gene	v_gene	j_gene
CASSYQRRPTDTQYF	TGTGCCAGCAGTTATCAGCGGCGACCCACAGATACGCAGTATTTT	-	-	TRBV6-6	TRBJ2-3
CASSLSTGYSGNTIYF	TGCGCCAGCAGCTTAAGCACAGGTTACTCTGGAAACACCATATATTTT	-	-	TRBV5-1	TRBJ1-3
CASSLRGPKVEQYF	TGTGCCAGCAGTCTTCGAGGGCCCAAAGTAGAGCAGTACTTC	-	-	TRBV6-2/TRBV6-3	TRBJ2-5
CASNPSGQGATGELFF	TGCGCCAGCAACCCCTCGGGACAGGGGGCGACCGGGGAGCTGTTTTTT	-	TRBD1	TRBV5-1	TRBJ2-2
CASSDGAVTARNTEAFF	TGCGCCAGCAGTGACGGGGCGGTCACCGCCCGGAACACTGAAGCTTTCTTT	-	-	TRBV10-2	TRBJ1-1
CASSYSGQGGYTF	TGTGCCAGCAGTTACTCCGGCCAGGGGGGCTACACCTTC	few	-	TRBV6-2/TRBV6-3	TRBJ1-2
CASSVGPSGFEQFF	TGTGCCAGCAGCGTAGGTCCTAGCGGGTTTGAGCAGTTCTTC	-	TRBD2	TRBV9	TRBJ2-1
CASSPAAGGFGSPLHF	TGTGCCAGCTCACCGGCGGCAGGGGGCTTCGGTTCACCCCTCCACTTT	-	TRBD1	TRBV18	TRBJ1-6
CASSPNGGGYTQYF	TGTGCCAGCAGCCCCAACGGAGGGGGATATACGCAGTATTTT	-	-	TRBV7-3	TRBJ2-3
CVSSPYRAQGSPLHF	TGTGTCAGCAGTCCGTACCGGGCCCAAGGTTCACCCCTCCACTTT	-	-	TRBV27	TRBJ1-6
CASSYSTGTSGGAVAKTIQYF	TGTGCCAGCAGTTACTCCACCGGGACTAGCGGGGGGGCCGTAGCCAAAACCATTCAGTACTTC	few	TRBD2	TRBV6-2/TRBV6-3	TRBJ2-4
CASSVPSGRALNNEQFF	TGTGCCAGCAGCGTTCCTAGCGGGAGGGCTCTTAACAATGAGCAGTTCTTC	-	TRBD2	TRBV7-9	TRBJ2-1
CSARLEIPNYGYTF	TGCAGTGCTAGGTTGGAGATACCTAACTATGGCTACACCTTC	-	-	TRBV20-1	TRBJ1-2
CASSSPSGNYGYTF	TGTGCCAGCAGCTCCCCCTCAGGGAACTATGGCTACACCTTC	-	-	TRBV7-2	TRBJ1-2
CASSIRLAGNTGELFF	TGTGCCAGCAGTATCCGACTAGCGGGGAACACAGGGGAGCTGTTTTTT	once	TRBD2	TRBV27	TRBJ2-2
CSASPIGTTETQYF	TGCAGTGCTAGCCCGATCGGGACTACAGAGACCCAGTACTTC	-	TRBD2	TRBV20-1	TRBJ2-5
CASSQDPGTTSNYGYTF	TGCGCCAGCAGCCAAGACCCCGGAACCACGTCTAACTATGGCTACACCTTC	-	-	TRBV4-1	TRBJ1-2
CASTRSGTSLGDTQYF	TGTGCCAGCACTCGATCCGGGACTAGTTTAGGTGATACGCAGTATTTT	-	TRBD2	TRBV9	TRBJ2-3
CASSRVAPVNEQFF	TGCGCCAGCAGTCGGGTAGCTCCTGTCAATGAGCAGTTCTTC	-	-	TRBV5-1	TRBJ2-1
CASSGPSGRADGGNEQFF	TGTGCCAGCAGTGGTCCTAGCGGGAGGGCCGATGGAGGCAATGAGCAGTTCTTC	-	TRBD2	TRBV28	TRBJ2-1
CSASGQGSLNYGYTF	TGCAGTGCTTCCGGACAGGGGTCCCTTAACTATGGCTACACCTTC	few	TRBD1	TRBV20-1	TRBJ1-2
CASSPGGAGTDTQYF	TGTGCCAGCAGTCCAGGGGGGGCCGGCACAGATACGCAGTATTTT	few	-	TRBV2	TRBJ2-3
CASSEPGQGARAQYF	TGTGCCAGCAGTGAACCGGGACAGGGGGCGAGGGCGCAGTATTTT	-	TRBD1	TRBV6-1	TRBJ2-3
CASRGESYNEQYF	TGCGCCAGCAGGGGGGAGTCCTACAATGAGCAGTACTTC	-	-	TRBV5-1	TRBJ2-7
CASSYPAGGETQYF	TGTGCCAGCAGTTACCCCGCGGGGGGGGAGACCCAGTACTTC	-	TRBD2	TRBV12-3/TRBV12-4	TRBJ2-5
CASNQGLQETQYF	TGTGCCAGCAACCAGGGACTCCAAGAGACCCAGTACTTC	-	-	TRBV7-2	TRBJ2-5
CSVGGTSGSPYEQYF	TGCAGCGTGGGGGGGACTAGCGGCTCTCCCTACGAGCAGTACTTC	-	TRBD2	TRBV29-1	TRBJ2-7
CASSRGSGSYEQYF	TGTGCCAGCTCACGGGGGTCGGGCTCCTACGAGCAGTACTTC	-	-	TRBV6-5	TRBJ2-7
CSAREGTGNEQFF	TGCAGTGCTAGAGAGGGAACGGGCAATGAGCAGTTCTTC	-	-	TRBV20-1	TRBJ2-1
CSVRQTYEQYF	TGCAGCGTAAGGCAGACCTACGAGCAGTACTTC	many	-	TRBV29-1	TRBJ2-7
CASSFGELFF	TGTGCCAGCAGTTTCGGGGAGCTGTTTTTT	few	-	TRBV12-3/TRBV12-4	TRBJ2-2
CASSLGIPRLATTRGTDTQYF	TGTGCCAGCAGCTTAGGCATTCCGAGACTAGCGACAACACGAGGGACAGATACGCAGTATTTT	few	TRBD2	TRBV11-2	TRBJ2-3
CAISSPWSSGANVLTF	TGTGCCATTTCCTCGCCCTGGAGCTCTGGGGCCAACGTCCTGACTTTC	once	-	TRBV28	TRBJ2-6
CASSMVRANTEAFF	TGTGCCAGTAGTATGGTCAGGGCGAACACTGAAGCTTTCTTT	-	-	TRBV19	TRBJ1-1
CASKVFSGSSDNEQYF	TGTGCCAGCAAAGTTTTTAGTGGGAGTTCGGACAATGAGCAGTACTTC	-	-	TRBV6-6	TRBJ2-7
CASSPFGQGEKDGYTF	TGCGCCAGCAGCCCGTTCGGACAGGGTGAAAAAGATGGCTACACCTTC	-	TRBD1	TRBV4-1	TRBJ1-2
CSATQPQETQYF	TGCAGTGCCACCCAGCCCCAAGAGACCCAGTACTTC	-	-	TRBV20-1	TRBJ2-5
CASSGTGSYYNSPLHF	TGTGCCAGCAGTGGCACAGGCTCCTACTATAATTCACCCCTCCACTTT	once	-	TRBV6-1	TRBJ1-6
CASSQEAPGPPYNEQFF	TGCGCCAGCAGCCAAGAAGCGCCAGGGCCCCCCTACAATGAGCAGTTCTTC	few	-	TRBV4-1	TRBJ2-1
CASSKLTLAADTQYF	TGTGCCAGCAGCAAATTAACACTCGCTGCCGATACGCAGTATTTT	-	-	TRBV21-1	TRBJ2-3
CASSYTAGVLDYGYTF	TGTGCCAGCAGTTACACCGCAGGGGTACTGGACTATGGCTACACCTTC	-	-	TRBV6-6	TRBJ1-2
CASSFKRMSSYNEQFF	TGTGCCAGCAGTTTTAAGAGAATGAGCTCCTACAATGAGCAGTTCTTC	-	-	TRBV12-3/TRBV12-4	TRBJ2-1
CASSFPSYAQYF	TGTGCCAGCAGTTTCCCCTCGTATGCCCAGTACTTC	-	-	TRBV28	TRBJ2-5
CASSSGTGKVAEAFF	TGCGCCAGCAGCTCGGGAACAGGGAAAGTGGCTGAAGCTTTCTTT	-	-	TRBV5-1	TRBJ1-1
CASSFAGAPFDEQFF	TGTGCCAGCAGTTTCGCGGGCGCACCTTTCGATGAGCAGTTCTTC	-	-	TRBV27	TRBJ2-1
CSVALAGATDTQYF	TGCAGCGTTGCGCTAGCGGGGGCCACAGATACGCAGTATTTT	few	TRBD2	TRBV29-1	TRBJ2-3
CASSLRSNQPQHF	TGTGCCAGCAGTTTGCGAAGCAATCAGCCCCAGCATTTT	few	-	TRBV12-3/TRBV12-4	TRBJ1-5
CASQGLHVTNEKLFF	TGTGCCAGCCAAGGCTTACACGTTACGAATGAAAAACTGTTTTTT	-	-	TRBV25-1	TRBJ1-4
CATRDPKETQYF	TGTGCCACCCGGGACCCCAAAGAGACCCAGTACTTC	-	-	TRBV15	TRBJ2-5
CASSSTAGGSGANVLTF	TGTGCCAGCAGCTCAACCGCGGGGGGTTCCGGGGCCAACGTCCTGACTTTC	few	TRBD2	TRBV27	TRBJ2-6
CASMPDRAFHEQYF	TGTGCCAGCATGCCGGACAGGGCGTTCCACGAGCAGTACTTC	-	TRBD1	TRBV6-6	TRBJ2-7
CASSLPTGDSNQPQHF	TGTGCCAGCAGTTTACCGACAGGGGATAGCAATCAGCCCCAGCATTTT	-	TRBD1	TRBV27	TRBJ1-5
CSVNAGTSGRSWETQYF	TGCAGCGTTAACGCGGGGACTAGCGGGAGGAGTTGGGAGACCCAGTACTTC	few	TRBD2	TRBV29-1	TRBJ2-5
CASREKAISYNEQFF	TGTGCCAGCAGAGAGAAGGCGATCTCCTACAATGAGCAGTTCTTC	-	-	TRBV7-8	TRBJ2-1
CASSPGTLGEQYF	TGTGCCAGCAGTCCCGGAACGTTGGGAGAGCAGTACTTC	few	-	TRBV28	TRBJ2-7